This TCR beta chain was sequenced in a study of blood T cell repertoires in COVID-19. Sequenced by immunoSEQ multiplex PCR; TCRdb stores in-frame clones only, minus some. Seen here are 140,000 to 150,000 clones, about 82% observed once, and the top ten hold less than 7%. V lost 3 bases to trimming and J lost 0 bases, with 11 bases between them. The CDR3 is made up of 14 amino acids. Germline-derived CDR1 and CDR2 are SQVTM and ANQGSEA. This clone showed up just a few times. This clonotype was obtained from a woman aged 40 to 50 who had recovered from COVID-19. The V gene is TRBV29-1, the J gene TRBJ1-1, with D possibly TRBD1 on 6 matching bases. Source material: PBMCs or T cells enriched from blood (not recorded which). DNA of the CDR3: TGCAGCGTTGACTTTGGGGGCATGAACACTGAAGCTTTCTTT. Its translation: CSVDFGGMNTEAFF.